The clone carrying this T cell receptor (beta chain) was observed at least ten times. Sequenced by immunoSEQ multiplex PCR; TCRdb stores in-frame clones only, minus some. The sample has 450,000 to 500,000 clones; 80% to 90% are singletons. The data belong to a study of blood T cell repertoires in COVID-19. Study-wide context: Nucleic acid was either cDNA or gDNA, and it came from T cells, B-cell-depleted T cells, or PBMCs.

CDR3 length equals 13 residues. Trimming took off 6 bases at V and 4 bases at J, with 10 bases between the two ends. Per the germline V gene, CDR1 is MNHEY and CDR2 is SVGAGI. The receptor's source is a human donor in a cohort sampled during active COVID-19. This chain links TRBV6-5 with TRBJ2-4; D is undetermined. What was sequenced was peripheral blood. The CDR3, as DNA: TGTGCCAGCAGCGTGGGCATGAAAAACATTCAGTACTTC. Its translation is CASSVGMKNIQYF.